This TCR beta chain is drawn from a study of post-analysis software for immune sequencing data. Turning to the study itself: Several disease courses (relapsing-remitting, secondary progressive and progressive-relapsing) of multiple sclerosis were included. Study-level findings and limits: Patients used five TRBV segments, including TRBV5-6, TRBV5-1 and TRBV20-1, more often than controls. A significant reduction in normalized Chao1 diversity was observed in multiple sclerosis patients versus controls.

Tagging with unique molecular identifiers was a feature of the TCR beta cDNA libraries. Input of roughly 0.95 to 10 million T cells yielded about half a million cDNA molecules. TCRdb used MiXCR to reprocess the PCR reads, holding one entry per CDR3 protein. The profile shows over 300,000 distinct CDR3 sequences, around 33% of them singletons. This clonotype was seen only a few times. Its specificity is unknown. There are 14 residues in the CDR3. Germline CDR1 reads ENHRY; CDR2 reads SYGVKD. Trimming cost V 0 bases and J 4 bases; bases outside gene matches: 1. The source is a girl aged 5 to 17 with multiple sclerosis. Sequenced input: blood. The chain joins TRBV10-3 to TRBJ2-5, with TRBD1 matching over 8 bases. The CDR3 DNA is TGTGCCATCAGTGAGTCCGACAGGGGAGAGACCCAGTACTTC. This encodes CAISESDRGETQYF.